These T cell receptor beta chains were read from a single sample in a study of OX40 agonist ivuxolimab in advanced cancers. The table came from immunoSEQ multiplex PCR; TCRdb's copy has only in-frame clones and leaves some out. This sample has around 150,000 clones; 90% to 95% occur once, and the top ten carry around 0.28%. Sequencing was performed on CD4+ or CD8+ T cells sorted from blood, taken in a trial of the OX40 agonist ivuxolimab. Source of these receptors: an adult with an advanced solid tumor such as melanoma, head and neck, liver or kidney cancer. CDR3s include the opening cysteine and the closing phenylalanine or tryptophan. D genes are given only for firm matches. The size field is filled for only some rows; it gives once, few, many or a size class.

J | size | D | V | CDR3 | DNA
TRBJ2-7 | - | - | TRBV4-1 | CASSQEQGAEAQYF | TGCGCCAGCAGCCAAGAACAGGGAGCGGAGGCCCAGTACTTC
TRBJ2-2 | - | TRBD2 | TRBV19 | CASSIVGLAGNTGELFF | TGTGCCAGTAGTATAGTAGGGCTAGCGGGGAACACCGGGGAGCTGTTTTTT
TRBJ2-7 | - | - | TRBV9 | CASSVGGTYEQYF | TGTGCCAGCAGCGTAGGTGGGACCTACGAGCAGTACTTC
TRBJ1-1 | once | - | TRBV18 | CASSSIRNTEAFF | TGTGCCAGCTCATCAATACGGAACACTGAAGCTTTCTTT
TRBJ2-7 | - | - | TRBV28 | CASSSHRVFLGEQYF | TGTGCCAGCAGTTCTCACAGGGTTTTCTTGGGCGAGCAGTACTTC
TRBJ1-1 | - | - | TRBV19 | CASSIGGEGAEAFF | TGTGCCAGTAGTATTGGCGGGGAAGGCGCTGAAGCTTTCTTT
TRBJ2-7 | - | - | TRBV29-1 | CSVGGADYEQYF | TGCAGCGTTGGGGGGGCGGACTACGAGCAGTACTTC
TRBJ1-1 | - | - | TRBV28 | CASSPTPREAFF | TGTGCCAGCAGTCCTACCCCACGGGAAGCTTTCTTT
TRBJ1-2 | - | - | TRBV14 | CASSQDNPYGYTF | TGTGCCAGCAGCCAAGATAACCCCTATGGCTACACCTTC
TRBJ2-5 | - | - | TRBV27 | CASSSPSTGLETQYF | TGTGCCAGCAGTTCGCCCAGTACAGGGCTAGAGACCCAGTACTTC
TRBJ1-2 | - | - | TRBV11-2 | CASSTQGLEGYTF | TGTGCCAGCAGTACTCAGGGGCTTGAGGGCTACACCTTC
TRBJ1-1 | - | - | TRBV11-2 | CAGSLVGSEAFF | TGTGCCGGCAGCTTAGTTGGCAGTGAAGCTTTCTTT
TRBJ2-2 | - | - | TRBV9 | CASSGMDSSRRTGELFF | TGTGCCAGCAGCGGGATGGACAGCAGTAGGAGGACCGGGGAGCTGTTTTTT
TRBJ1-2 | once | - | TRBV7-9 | CASSLRWDPYGYTF | TGTGCCAGCAGCTTAAGGTGGGACCCCTATGGCTACACCTTC
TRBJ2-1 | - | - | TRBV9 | CASSVEHHPSDEQFF | TGTGCCAGCAGCGTAGAACACCACCCCAGCGATGAGCAGTTCTTC
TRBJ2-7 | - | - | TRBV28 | CASSFMVEQYF | TGTGCCAGCAGTTTTATGGTGGAGCAGTACTTC
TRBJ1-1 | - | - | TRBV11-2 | CASSLNEGGGTEAFF | TGTGCCAGCAGCTTAAACGAAGGCGGGGGCACTGAAGCTTTCTTT
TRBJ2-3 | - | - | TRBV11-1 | CASSSVRAQGTQYF | TGTGCCAGCAGCTCTGTGAGGGCACAGGGTACGCAGTATTTT
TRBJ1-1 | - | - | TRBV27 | CASSLSPGWGAGTEAFF | TGTGCCAGCAGTTTATCGCCCGGATGGGGGGCCGGCACTGAAGCTTTCTTT
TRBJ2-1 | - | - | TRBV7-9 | CASSLNLGGGEQFF | TGTGCCAGCAGCTTAAATTTAGGAGGTGGAGAGCAGTTCTTC
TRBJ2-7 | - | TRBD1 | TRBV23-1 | CASTPDRTYF | TGCGCCAGCACTCCGGACAGGACGTACTTC
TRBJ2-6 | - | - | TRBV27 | CASSLSRYSGANVLTF | TGTGCCAGCAGTTTAAGCAGATACTCTGGGGCCAACGTCCTGACTTTC
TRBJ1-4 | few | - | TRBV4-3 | CASSPQYYNEKLFF | TGCGCCAGCAGCCCTCAGTATTACAATGAAAAACTGTTTTTT
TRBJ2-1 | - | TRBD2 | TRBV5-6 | CASSLGGLAAAQQFF | TGTGCCAGCAGCTTGGGGGGACTAGCGGCCGCCCAGCAGTTCTTC
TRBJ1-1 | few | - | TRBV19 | CASSMDGGAGNTEAFF | TGTGCCAGTAGTATGGATGGGGGGGCCGGGAACACTGAAGCTTTCTTT
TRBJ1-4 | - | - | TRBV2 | CASSERSELFF | TGTGCCAGCAGTGAACGGTCAGAACTGTTTTTT
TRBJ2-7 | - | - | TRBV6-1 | CASSRGYEQYF | TGTGCCAGCAGCCGGGGGTACGAGCAGTACTTC
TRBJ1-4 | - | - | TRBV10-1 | CASSWFEGEKLFF | TGCGCCAGCAGTTGGTTCGAAGGGGAAAAACTGTTTTTT
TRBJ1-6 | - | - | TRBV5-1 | CASSLDRLDNSPLHF | TGCGCCAGCAGCTTGGATAGGCTTGATAATTCACCCCTCCACTTT
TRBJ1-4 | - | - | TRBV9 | CASSVERFPEKLFF | TGTGCCAGCAGCGTAGAACGGTTCCCTGAAAAACTGTTTTTT
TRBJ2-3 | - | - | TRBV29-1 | CSVETRVGTDTQYF | TGCAGCGTTGAGACCAGGGTTGGTACAGATACGCAGTATTTT
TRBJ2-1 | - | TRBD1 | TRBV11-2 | CASSWRQGAGEQFF | TGTGCCAGCAGCTGGAGACAGGGGGCGGGTGAGCAGTTCTTC
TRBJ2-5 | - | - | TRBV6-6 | CASSYGHRETQYF | TGTGCCAGCAGTTACGGGCACCGGGAGACCCAGTACTTC
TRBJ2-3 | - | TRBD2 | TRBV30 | CAWSVTSGYTDTQYF | TGTGCCTGGAGTGTCACTAGCGGGTACACAGATACGCAGTATTTT
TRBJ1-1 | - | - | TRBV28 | CASSLWSTQTNTEAFF | TGTGCCAGCAGTTTATGGTCCACCCAGACGAACACTGAAGCTTTCTTT
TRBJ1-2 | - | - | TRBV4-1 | CASSLPTEYYGYTF | TGCGCCAGCAGCCTTCCGACAGAATACTATGGCTACACCTTC
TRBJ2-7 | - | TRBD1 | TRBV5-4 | CASSLGTGAGEQYF | TGTGCCAGCAGCCTCGGGACAGGGGCGGGCGAGCAGTACTTC
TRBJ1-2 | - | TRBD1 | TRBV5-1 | CASSHDRVEDYGYTF | TGCGCCAGCAGCCATGACAGGGTAGAGGACTATGGCTACACCTTC
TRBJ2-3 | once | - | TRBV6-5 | CASSYSWTTSTDTQYF | TGTGCCAGCAGTTACTCGTGGACAACTAGCACAGATACGCAGTATTTT
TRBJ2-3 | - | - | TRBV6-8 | CASSYVPTDTQYF | TGTGCCAGCAGTTACGTGCCCACAGATACGCAGTATTTT
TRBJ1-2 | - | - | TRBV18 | CASSPPIEHGYTF | TGTGCCAGCTCACCACCGATAGAGCATGGCTACACCTTC
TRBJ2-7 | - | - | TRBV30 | CAWSGPSPSYEQYF | TGTGCCTGGAGTGGGCCCAGCCCCTCCTACGAGCAGTACTTC
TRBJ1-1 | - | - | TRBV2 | CASTLGTLNTEAFF | TGTGCCAGCACTCTAGGGACATTGAACACTGAAGCTTTCTTT
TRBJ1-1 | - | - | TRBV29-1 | CSAQGWETEAFF | TGCAGCGCCCAAGGGTGGGAGACTGAAGCTTTCTTT
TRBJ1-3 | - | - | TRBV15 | CATKPGSGNTIYF | TGTGCCACCAAACCGGGCTCTGGAAACACCATATATTTT
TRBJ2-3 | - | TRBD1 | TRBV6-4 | CASSERGGGPDTQYF | TGTGCCAGCAGTGAAAGAGGGGGCGGGCCAGATACGCAGTATTTT
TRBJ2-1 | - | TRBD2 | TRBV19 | CASSIETSGGGLYNEQFF | TGTGCCAGTAGTATTGAGACTAGCGGGGGGGGACTTTACAATGAGCAGTTCTTC
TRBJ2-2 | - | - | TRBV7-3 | CASSFWARSNTGELFF | TGTGCCAGCAGCTTTTGGGCTCGCTCCAACACCGGGGAGCTGTTTTTT
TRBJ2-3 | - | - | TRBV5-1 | CASRRTLDSPTDTQYF | TGCGCCAGCAGGAGAACCCTGGACAGCCCAACAGATACGCAGTATTTT
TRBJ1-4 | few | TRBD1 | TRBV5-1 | CASSLWDREKLFF | TGCGCCAGCAGCCTATGGGACAGAGAAAAACTGTTTTTT
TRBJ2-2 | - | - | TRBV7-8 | CASSLGGNTGELFF | TGTGCCAGCAGCTTAGGGGGGAACACCGGGGAGCTGTTTTTT
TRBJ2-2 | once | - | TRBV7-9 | CASSSDPGELFF | TGTGCCAGCAGCTCCGATCCCGGGGAGCTGTTTTTT
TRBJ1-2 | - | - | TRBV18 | CASSPDGVPNYGYTF | TGTGCCAGCTCACCAGACGGGGTTCCTAACTATGGCTACACCTTC